These T cell receptor beta chains were read from a single sample in a study of shared clonotypes between healthy human individuals. Method: immunoSEQ multiplex PCR; TCRdb's copy keeps in-frame clones and lacks some. The data hold about 2.1 million clones, with just under 95% observed a single time. The sequenced sample was naive CD8+ T cells from PBMCs. These receptors were taken from a man aged 18 to 29 in good health. Some clones in this sample may be carry-over from other donors' samples. Each CDR3 is given with its conserved first and last residue. Fields, in order: V gene, CDR3 length, J gene, clone size, D gene, CDR3 DNA, CDR3 protein. The D gene is left open where the match is weak. Size is stated for part of the rows, as once, few or many counts, or as a class when the clone is expanded.

v_gene: TRBV15
len: 15
j_gene: TRBJ1-2
abundance: .
d_gene: TRBD1
CDR3nt: TGTGCCACCAGCTGGACAGGGATCCCGAGGTATGGCTACACCTTC
CDR3aa: CATSWTGIPRYGYTF

v_gene: TRBV27
len: 14
j_gene: TRBJ1-1
abundance: few
d_gene: .
CDR3nt: TGTGCCAGCAGTTTATATGCGGGGATGACTGAAGCTTTCTTT
CDR3aa: CASSLYAGMTEAFF

v_gene: TRBV5-4
len: 16
j_gene: TRBJ1-2
abundance: .
d_gene: .
CDR3nt: TGTGCCAGCAGCTGGGCTCCTGTTGGGGGGCGAAGTGGCTACACCTTC
CDR3aa: CASSWAPVGGRSGYTF

v_gene: TRBV7-8
len: 17
j_gene: TRBJ2-5
abundance: .
d_gene: .
CDR3nt: TGTGCCAGCAGCCTCCTCCTGGAGGACCGGGTGTGGGAGACCCAGTACTTC
CDR3aa: CASSLLLEDRVWETQYF

v_gene: TRBV9
len: 16
j_gene: TRBJ1-2
abundance: .
d_gene: TRBD1
CDR3nt: TGTGCCAGCAGCGTACGCGGGGACAGGGGGCAGTATGGCTACACCTTC
CDR3aa: CASSVRGDRGQYGYTF

v_gene: TRBV4-2
len: 14
j_gene: TRBJ2-1
abundance: .
d_gene: .
CDR3nt: TGTGCCAGCAGCGATGGGTGGCAATGGGATGAGCAGTTCTTC
CDR3aa: CASSDGWQWDEQFF

v_gene: TRBV7-9
len: 14
j_gene: TRBJ1-2
abundance: .
d_gene: .
CDR3nt: TGTGCCAGCAGCCCCAGCGGCACCCTAAAGGGCTACACCTTC
CDR3aa: CASSPSGTLKGYTF

v_gene: TRBV28
len: 12
j_gene: TRBJ2-5
abundance: .
d_gene: .
CDR3nt: TGTGCCAGCAGTTTAAACCAAGAGACCCAGTACTTC
CDR3aa: CASSLNQETQYF

v_gene: TRBV27
len: 13
j_gene: TRBJ2-1
abundance: .
d_gene: TRBD2
CDR3nt: TGTGCCAGCAGGGGAGCGGGAGGGTATGAGCAGTTCTTC
CDR3aa: CASRGAGGYEQFF

v_gene: TRBV6-1
len: 16
j_gene: TRBJ1-3
abundance: .
d_gene: TRBD1
CDR3nt: TGTGCCAGCAGTGATTTGGACAGGCTCGTCGGAAACACCATATATTTT
CDR3aa: CASSDLDRLVGNTIYF

v_gene: TRBV27
len: 14
j_gene: TRBJ2-1
abundance: .
d_gene: .
CDR3nt: TGTGCCAGCAGTTTAGTCCAGACCTTAAATGAGCAGTTCTTC
CDR3aa: CASSLVQTLNEQFF

v_gene: TRBV25-1
len: 13
j_gene: TRBJ1-3
abundance: .
d_gene: .
CDR3nt: TGTGCCAGCAGGTTCAACTCTGGAAACACCATATATTTT
CDR3aa: CASRFNSGNTIYF

v_gene: TRBV4-1
len: 16
j_gene: TRBJ2-7
abundance: .
d_gene: TRBD2
CDR3nt: TGCGCCAGCAGCCAACAATCTAGCGGGAGCTCCTACGAGCAGTACTTC
CDR3aa: CASSQQSSGSSYEQYF

v_gene: TRBV28
len: 11
j_gene: TRBJ1-1
abundance: once
d_gene: .
CDR3nt: TGTGCCAGCAGTTTCAGTCTTGAAGCTTTCTTT
CDR3aa: CASSFSLEAFF

v_gene: TRBV7-2
len: 14
j_gene: TRBJ2-7
abundance: .
d_gene: .
CDR3nt: TGTGCCAGCAGCTTCTCTTGGGGTTCCTACGAGCAGTACTTC
CDR3aa: CASSFSWGSYEQYF

v_gene: TRBV5-1
len: 13
j_gene: TRBJ1-1
abundance: .
d_gene: .
CDR3nt: TGCGCCAGCAGCTTGACCTGGTCCACTGAAGCTTTCTTT
CDR3aa: CASSLTWSTEAFF

v_gene: TRBV7-6
len: 15
j_gene: TRBJ2-1
abundance: .
d_gene: .
CDR3nt: TGTGCCAGCAGCTTAGAAGCGACCCGCTACAATGAGCAGTTCTTC
CDR3aa: CASSLEATRYNEQFF

v_gene: TRBV12-5
len: 12
j_gene: TRBJ1-1
abundance: .
d_gene: .
CDR3nt: TGTGCTAGTGGTTTGTCACGGGGTGAGGCCCTTTTT
CDR3aa: CASGLSRGEALF

v_gene: TRBV4-3
len: 15
j_gene: TRBJ1-1
abundance: .
d_gene: .
CDR3nt: TGCGCCAGCAGCCAACATCTTGGCGTTGTTACTGAAGCTTTCTTT
CDR3aa: CASSQHLGVVTEAFF

v_gene: TRBV7-2
len: 12
j_gene: TRBJ2-1
abundance: .
d_gene: .
CDR3nt: TGTGCCAGCAGCCCTCGGACGAATGAGCAGTTCTTC
CDR3aa: CASSPRTNEQFF

v_gene: TRBV27
len: 14
j_gene: TRBJ2-5
abundance: .
d_gene: .
CDR3nt: TGTGCCAGCAGTTCCGGCATCACGGGGGAGACCCAGTACTTC
CDR3aa: CASSSGITGETQYF

v_gene: TRBV4-3
len: 15
j_gene: TRBJ2-7
abundance: .
d_gene: .
CDR3nt: TGCGCCAGCAGCCAGTTCAGGGGACCCTACTACGAGCAGTACTTC
CDR3aa: CASSQFRGPYYEQYF

v_gene: TRBV7-9
len: 15
j_gene: TRBJ1-1
abundance: .
d_gene: .
CDR3nt: TGTGCCAGCAGCTTAGCGCTCCAGCTGGACACTGAAGCTTTCTTT
CDR3aa: CASSLALQLDTEAFF

v_gene: TRBV27
len: 16
j_gene: TRBJ1-5
abundance: .
d_gene: TRBD1
CDR3nt: TGTGCCAGCAGTTTTAGCCAGGGGGAATGGGATCAGCCCCAGCATTTT
CDR3aa: CASSFSQGEWDQPQHF

v_gene: TRBV28
len: 15
j_gene: TRBJ1-3
abundance: .
d_gene: .
CDR3nt: TGTGCCAGCCGTGAGGGGGATCTTCCTGGAAACACCATATATTTT
CDR3aa: CASREGDLPGNTIYF

v_gene: TRBV28
len: 14
j_gene: TRBJ2-3
abundance: .
d_gene: .
CDR3nt: TGTGCCAGCAGTCAAGCGGCCACTCGAGATACGCAGTATTTT
CDR3aa: CASSQAATRDTQYF

v_gene: TRBV7-8
len: 13
j_gene: TRBJ2-7
abundance: .
d_gene: .
CDR3nt: TGTGCCAGCAGCTTAGCCCACTCCTACGAGCAGTACTTC
CDR3aa: CASSLAHSYEQYF

v_gene: TRBV9
len: 14
j_gene: TRBJ2-7
abundance: .
d_gene: .
CDR3nt: TGTGCCAGCAGCGGCCGGGACAACCATTACGAGCAGTACTTC
CDR3aa: CASSGRDNHYEQYF

v_gene: TRBV11-3
len: 16
j_gene: TRBJ2-5
abundance: .
d_gene: TRBD1
CDR3nt: TGTGCCAGCAGCTCAAGGTCACAGGGGCAATTGGAGACCCAGTACTTC
CDR3aa: CASSSRSQGQLETQYF

v_gene: TRBV6-5
len: 13
j_gene: TRBJ1-5
abundance: .
d_gene: .
CDR3nt: TGTGCCAGCAGTTACTCTCTAGACCAGCCCCAGCATTTT
CDR3aa: CASSYSLDQPQHF

v_gene: TRBV27
len: 16
j_gene: TRBJ2-7
abundance: .
d_gene: TRBD2
CDR3nt: TGTGCCAGCAAAGTCCCAGGCCCTAGCGGGCCCTACGAGCAGTACTTC
CDR3aa: CASKVPGPSGPYEQYF

v_gene: TRBV4-3
len: 16
j_gene: TRBJ1-3
abundance: .
d_gene: .
CDR3nt: TGCGCCAGCAGCCAAGATTCACGGCTTTCTGGAAACACCATATATTTT
CDR3aa: CASSQDSRLSGNTIYF

v_gene: TRBV4-3
len: 16
j_gene: TRBJ2-6
abundance: .
d_gene: .
CDR3nt: TGCGCCAGCAGCTCAACCTCGGGATCTGGGGCCAACGTCCTGACTTTC
CDR3aa: CASSSTSGSGANVLTF

v_gene: TRBV4-1
len: 16
j_gene: TRBJ2-7
abundance: .
d_gene: .
CDR3nt: TGCGCCAGCAGCCAAGTTACGGCCAAAAGGGTCTACGAGCAGTACTTC
CDR3aa: CASSQVTAKRVYEQYF

v_gene: TRBV7-8
len: 13
j_gene: TRBJ2-7
abundance: .
d_gene: .
CDR3nt: TGTGCCAGCAGCTTAACCGAGATCTACGAGCAGTACTTC
CDR3aa: CASSLTEIYEQYF

v_gene: TRBV28
len: 17
j_gene: TRBJ1-3
abundance: .
d_gene: .
CDR3nt: TGTGCCAGCAGTTCCCTGGACAGACTAAGCTCTGGAAACACCATATATTTT
CDR3aa: CASSSLDRLSSGNTIYF

v_gene: TRBV7-9
len: 12
j_gene: TRBJ1-2
abundance: .
d_gene: .
CDR3nt: TGTGCCAGCAGCTTAGGGGAGGAAGGCTACACCTTC
CDR3aa: CASSLGEEGYTF

v_gene: TRBV6-1
len: 15
j_gene: TRBJ1-4
abundance: .
d_gene: .
CDR3nt: TGTGCCAGCAGTCAATACAGCCTGGTCGACGAAAAACTGTTTTTT
CDR3aa: CASSQYSLVDEKLFF

v_gene: TRBV19
len: 14
j_gene: TRBJ2-7
abundance: .
d_gene: .
CDR3nt: TGTGCCAGTAGCACAGGGTCTGGACCCTACGAGCAGTACTTC
CDR3aa: CASSTGSGPYEQYF

v_gene: TRBV6-1
len: 14
j_gene: TRBJ2-7
abundance: .
d_gene: TRBD1
CDR3nt: TGTGCCAGCAGACGCACCGGGACAGGATACGAGCAGTACTTC
CDR3aa: CASRRTGTGYEQYF

v_gene: TRBV9
len: 18
j_gene: TRBJ2-2
abundance: .
d_gene: .
CDR3nt: TGTGCCAGCAGCCCCGAATCTTCAGGGGGGCGACGGGCCGGGGAGCTGTTTTTT
CDR3aa: CASSPESSGGRRAGELFF

v_gene: TRBV19
len: 13
j_gene: TRBJ1-1
abundance: .
d_gene: .
CDR3nt: TGTGCCAGTAGTCTAATAGGACCGTCTGAAGCTTTCTTT
CDR3aa: CASSLIGPSEAFF

v_gene: TRBV7-2
len: 15
j_gene: TRBJ2-1
abundance: .
d_gene: .
CDR3nt: TGTGCCAGCAGCTTAGGAAATTGGGCGGGCAATGAGCAGTTCTTC
CDR3aa: CASSLGNWAGNEQFF

v_gene: TRBV27
len: 15
j_gene: TRBJ2-6
abundance: .
d_gene: .
CDR3nt: TGTGCCAGCAGTCCGGGGTTCTCTGGGGCCAACGTCCTGACTTTC
CDR3aa: CASSPGFSGANVLTF

v_gene: TRBV9
len: 13
j_gene: TRBJ1-2
abundance: .
d_gene: TRBD1
CDR3nt: TGTGCCAGCAGCGAGGGACAGACCTATGGCTACACCTTC
CDR3aa: CASSEGQTYGYTF

v_gene: TRBV27
len: 15
j_gene: TRBJ2-5
abundance: .
d_gene: TRBD1
CDR3nt: TGTGCCAGCAGGTTGGACAGGGGGCAACAAGAGACCCAGTACTTC
CDR3aa: CASRLDRGQQETQYF

v_gene: TRBV7-9
len: 12
j_gene: TRBJ2-1
abundance: few
d_gene: .
CDR3nt: TGTGCCAGCAGCTTAATGAACAATGAGCAGTTCTTC
CDR3aa: CASSLMNNEQFF

v_gene: TRBV7-3
len: 12
j_gene: TRBJ2-1
abundance: .
d_gene: .
CDR3nt: TGTGCCAGCAGCGGGCGCTTTGGTGAGCAGTTCTTC
CDR3aa: CASSGRFGEQFF

v_gene: TRBV10-2
len: 13
j_gene: TRBJ1-4
abundance: once
d_gene: .
CDR3nt: TGCGCCAGCATGAAAGCCACTAATGAAAAACTGTTTTTT
CDR3aa: CASMKATNEKLFF

v_gene: TRBV7-9
len: 15
j_gene: TRBJ2-7
abundance: .
d_gene: .
CDR3nt: TGTGCCAGCAGCTTTGGCCCAGGGCCCTCCTACGAGCAGTACTTC
CDR3aa: CASSFGPGPSYEQYF

v_gene: TRBV19
len: 16
j_gene: TRBJ2-1
abundance: .
d_gene: .
CDR3nt: TGTGCCAGTAGTATTGGCAGGGGGGGAACCTACAATGAGCAGTTCTTC
CDR3aa: CASSIGRGGTYNEQFF

v_gene: TRBV27
len: 14
j_gene: TRBJ2-2
abundance: .
d_gene: .
CDR3nt: TGTGCCAGCAGTGCCGGGACGACGCCCGGGGAGCTGTTTTTT
CDR3aa: CASSAGTTPGELFF

v_gene: TRBV5-6
len: 17
j_gene: TRBJ2-7
abundance: .
d_gene: .
CDR3nt: TGTGCCAGCAGCTTGGATTGGCGCGGACACAGCTCCTACGAGCAGTACTTC
CDR3aa: CASSLDWRGHSSYEQYF

v_gene: TRBV9
len: 15
j_gene: TRBJ1-5
abundance: .
d_gene: .
CDR3nt: TGTGCCAGCAGCGTAGGGGGGTCCGGCAATCAGCCCCAGCATTTT
CDR3aa: CASSVGGSGNQPQHF

v_gene: TRBV6-5
len: 13
j_gene: TRBJ2-2
abundance: .
d_gene: TRBD1
CDR3nt: TGTGCCAGCAGTTACGGGACAGCCGGGGAGCTGTTTTTT
CDR3aa: CASSYGTAGELFF